What follows are 26 T cell receptor beta chains derived from one specimen sequenced in a study of vaccination and CD4 T cells after COVID-19 (dated by TCRdb to 2021 to 2024). Read against the paper, the sample's treatment or condition label means: 10-day PBMC culture with coronavirus spike peptide pools or control peptides (ViraFEST assay). Libraries were made using PCR. Sequencing used an Illumina iSeq 100. DNA from cultured CD4+ T cells underwent TCR sequencing with the Oncomine TCR Beta short-read assay at the Johns Hopkins FTIC core. The public sequencing data were trimmed at Q25 with fastp and processed into clonotypes with MiXCR by TCRdb, which kept only in-frame beta chains. Each entry is one CDR3 protein sequence, shown with its most common DNA and genes. Counted in this sample were approximately 6,600 distinct CDR3 sequences; around 22% of them appeared once. 25% to 30% of the sample rests with the top ten.

No antigens are known for them. The starting material was CD4+ T cells from blood, cultured in vitro, obtained after SARS-CoV-2 vaccination. The receptors were gathered from a human donor who had recovered from COVID-19.

This clonotype is medium-sized. This chain links TRBV7-3 with TRBJ1-2, with D perhaps TRBD1 (5 bases). The V end was cut by 5 bases, the J end by 10 bases, with 17 bases between. CDR1 is SGHTA, CDR2 FQGTGA, per germline. CDR3 length: 13 residues. The CDR3 sequence: CASSQPGRGNYTF. The CDR3 region has the DNA TGTGCCAGCAGCCAACCGGGACGGGGTAACTACACCTTC.

This clonotype qualifies as medium-sized. This sequence joins TRBV7-6 and TRBJ2-7; TRBD1 matches at 7 bases. This CDR3 region has 14 residues. CDR1 is SGHVS and CDR2 is FNYEAQ in the germline V gene. V gave up 6 bases and J gave up 0 bases; unmatched junction bases: 5. For the CDR3, the DNA is TGTGCCAGCAGGCGGACAGGCAACTCCTACGAGCAGTACTTC. This sequence encodes CASRRTGNSYEQYF.

The chain has TRBV7-9 and TRBJ1-2; D ambiguous. The V end was cut by 2 bases, the J end by 7 bases, with 11 bases between. There are 13 residues in the CDR3. The germline gives CDR1 SEHNR, CDR2 FQNEAQ (reference sequence). CDR3 nucleotides: TGTGCCAGCAGCTTACCTCGGAAAGGTGGCTACACCTTC. It codes for CASSLPRKGGYTF.

This sequence joins TRBV7-2 and TRBJ2-1, with D possibly matching TRBD1 (6 bases). Germline CDR1 SGHTA, CDR2 FQGNSA. The CDR3 totals 17 residues. V was trimmed by 2 bases and J by 5 bases, leaving 19 bases between them. CDR3 coding DNA: TGTGCCAGCAGCTTACGAACCGGGACAACAGTTCACAATGAGCAGTTCTTC. This encodes CASSLRTGTTVHNEQFF. Variable domain in full (rest from reference TRBV7-2 and TRBJ2-1): GAGVSQSPSNKVTEKGKDVELRCDPISGHTALYWYRQSLGQGLEFLIYFQGNSAPDKSGLPSDRFSAERTGGSVSTLTIQRTQQEDSAVYLCASSLRTGTTVHNEQFFGPGTRLTVL.

Regarding this clonotype: Since a much larger clone is just one base distant, this may be a read error. The chain links TRBV7-9 to TRBJ1-1; D remains ambiguous. From germline, CDR1 is SEHNR and CDR2 FQNEAQ (reference sequence). The CDR3 extends over 13 amino acids. The CDR3 is CASGLEGGTEAFF. The CDR3 nucleotides read TGTGCCAGCGGCTTGGAGGGAGGGACTGAAGCTTTCTTT.

The chain carries TRBV20-1 and TRBJ2-1; 12 bases match TRBD1. V trimming: 0 bases; J trimming: 12 bases; junction bases outside the gene matches: 9. Germline loops: CDR1 DFQATT, CDR2 SNEGSKA (reference sequence). The CDR3 totals 15 residues. CDR3 DNA sequence: TGCAGTGCTAGAGAGACCATTAGGGACAGGGGGCGGCAGTTCTTC. This sequence encodes CSARETIRDRGRQFF.

This clonotype was counted between two and nine times. This rearrangement joins TRBV20-1 to TRBJ2-1, with TRBD2 matching over 11 bases. With V trimmed by 6 bases and J by 2 bases, 9 bases remained unmatched. The CDR3 runs to 16 residues. Germline CDR1 reads DFQATT; CDR2 reads SNEGSKA (reference sequence). The chain's CDR3 is CSALLRSGGAYNEQFF. The CDR3 bases are TGCAGTGCCCTACTTCGTAGCGGGGGGGCCTACAATGAGCAGTTCTTC.

This clonotype is medium-sized. The CDR3 reads CATSESGGGYGYTF. The CDR3 region has the DNA TGTGCCACCAGCGAAAGTGGAGGGGGCTATGGCTACACCTTC. This chain links TRBV24-1 with TRBJ1-2; perhaps TRBD1 as D (6 bases). CDR1 and CDR2 from the germline V gene are KGHDR and SFDVKD. This CDR3 contains 14 residues. V was clipped by 7 bases and J by 4 bases, with 15 bases between them.

In its sample, this clonotype ranks as medium-sized. The J gene is TRBJ1-6, the V gene TRBV7-9; the D is unclear. This CDR3 has 12 amino acids. CDR1 and CDR2 from the germline V gene are SEHNR and FQNEAQ (reference sequence). V was shortened by 1 base and J by 10 bases, with 5 bases between the two germline ends. In DNA form, the CDR3 reads TGTGCCAGCAGCTTAGAGGTATCACCCCTCCACTTT. Amino acids: CASSLEVSPLHF.

The rearrangement links TRBV10-2 to TRBJ2-6, with D hard to call. The CDR3 length is 15 residues. Trimming shortened V by 6 bases and J by 0 bases, and 9 bases separated the two germline ends. Germline-derived CDR1 and CDR2 are WSHSY and SAAADI. CDR3 DNA: TGCGCCAGCAGGGATACGGCCTCTGGGGCCAACGTCCTGACTTTC. It codes for CASRDTASGANVLTF.

The chain carries TRBV2 and TRBJ2-5; TRBD2 agrees at 7 bases. This CDR3 is built from 12 residues. CDR1 SNHLY and CDR2 FYNNEI come from the germline V gene. Unmatched junction bases numbered 0, after V lost 5 bases and J lost 3 bases. CDR3 protein: CASSRGEETQYF. The CDR3 DNA sequence: TGTGCCAGCAGTCGGGGGGAAGAGACCCAGTACTTC.

V gene TRBV5-5 combines with J gene TRBJ2-5; D is unclear. V was trimmed by 4 bases and J by 5 bases, leaving 24 bases between them. Germline V gene sequence: CDR1 SGHKS, CDR2 YYEKEE (reference sequence). The CDR3 spans 17 residues. CDR3 loop: CASSNTASTSWGETQYF. The CDR3 bases are TGTGCCAGCAGCAACACCGCTTCGACATCATGGGGTGAGACCCAGTACTTC.

This clonotype was detected a few times. The chain uses TRBV2 and TRBJ1-2, with D hard to call. Trimming stripped 2 bases from V and 4 bases from J, with 8 bases between. Germline CDR1 reads SNHLY; CDR2 reads FYNNEI. The CDR3 sequence is 13 residues long. CDR3 in DNA: TGTGCCAGCAGTGAAAGACCAGTCTATGGCTACACCTTC. It specifies CASSERPVYGYTF.

This chain links TRBV19 with TRBJ1-2; 9 nucleotides match TRBD1. The CDR3 consists of 16 residues. Germline assignment: CDR1 LNHDA and CDR2 SQIVND (reference sequence). The V segment lost 2 bases and the J segment 0 bases; nucleotides outside the gene matches: 4. The CDR3 DNA reads TGTGCCAGTAGTATAACAGGGGGCGCGTCTAACTATGGCTACACCTTC. It yields the protein CASSITGGASNYGYTF.

This chain uses TRBV24-1 with TRBJ2-3; 7 bases match TRBD1. Germline lookup yields CDR1 KGHDR and CDR2 SFDVKD. The CDR3 has 16 amino acids. V shed 4 bases, J shed 0 bases, and the junction held 6 bases outside the gene matches. CDR3 sequence: CATSDSGQRSTDTQYF. CDR3 sequence (DNA): TGTGCCACCAGTGACTCGGGACAGCGAAGCACAGATACGCAGTATTTT.

In the case of this clonotype: A much bigger clone sits one base away, suggesting this may be a read error. This sequence joins TRBV6-1 and TRBJ2-7, with 10 positions matching TRBD1. J lost 5 bases, V lost 11 bases, and 9 bases had no gene match. Germline values: CDR1 MNHNS, CDR2 SASEGT. The CDR3 extends over 13 amino acids. The CDR3 is CAGGWDRGHEQYF. As DNA, the CDR3 is TGTGCCGGCGGGTGGGACAGGGGCCACGAGCAGTACTTC.

There are a few counts of this clonotype. V and J are TRBV6-5 and TRBJ2-1; D remains unclear. Trimming shortened V by 4 bases and J by 4 bases, and 8 bases separated the two germline ends. Per germline, CDR1 MNHEY and CDR2 SVGAGI. This CDR3 has 13 amino acids. The CDR3 sequence: CASSFGGYNEQFF. The DNA of the CDR3 is TGTGCCAGCAGTTTTGGCGGATACAATGAGCAGTTCTTC.

The V call is TRBV27, the J call TRBJ2-3; TRBD2 might be the D (5 bases). Germline CDR1 is MNHEY and CDR2 is SMNVEV (reference sequence). V was shortened by 5 bases and J by 0 bases, with 12 bases between the two germline ends. This CDR3 region has 15 residues. The CDR3 coding sequence is TGTGCCAGCAGTCAACGGGGTACTAGCACAGATACGCAGTATTTT. Translating it yields CASSQRGTSTDTQYF.

As to this clonotype: At one of its ends the junction is not consistent with the germline gene, which may arise from a read error. J is TRBJ1-5 and V is TRBV6-1; no definite D call. The CDR3 runs 15 residues. The V gene's germline CDR1 is MNHNS and CDR2 SASEGT. CDR3 protein: CASIEERFYNQPQHF. CDR3 DNA: TGTGCCAGCATTGAAGAACGCTTCTACAATCAGCCCCAGCATTTT.

This rearrangement joins TRBV20-1 to TRBJ2-3; TRBD2 is a possible D gene (6 bases). The germline CDR1 and CDR2 sequences are DFQATT and SNEGSKA (reference sequence). V lost 0 bases and J 4 bases, leaving 20 bases between the germline ends. The CDR3 has 17 amino acids. The CDR3 reads CSARDPLASKTADTQYF. DNA of the CDR3: TGCAGTGCTAGAGATCCGCTAGCGTCCAAAACAGCAGATACGCAGTATTTT.

This clonotype is medium-sized (0.01 to 0.1%). This sequence joins TRBV6-1 and TRBJ2-7; unclear D gene. V gave up 7 bases and J gave up 0 bases, with 10 bases separating them. Per germline, CDR1 MNHNS and CDR2 SASEGT. The CDR3 has 13 amino acids. The CDR3 DNA reads TGTGCCAGCAAGATACTGAGCTCCTACGAGCAGTACTTC. Its translation: CASKILSSYEQYF.

In this sample, this clonotype is medium-sized. The gene calls are TRBV20-1 and TRBJ1-2; D gene ambiguous. The germline gives CDR1 DFQATT, CDR2 SNEGSKA (reference sequence). V lost 3 bases, J lost 4 bases, and 15 bases lay in between. The CDR3 runs 14 residues. CDR3 region: CSARAGVTSYGYTF. As DNA, the CDR3 is TGCAGTGCTAGGGCGGGCGTGACCTCCTATGGCTACACCTTC.

By share of the sample, this clonotype is medium-sized. The chain has TRBV20-1 and TRBJ2-7; weak D call: TRBD1 (6 bases). Germline V lookup: CDR1 DFQATT, CDR2 SNEGSKA (reference sequence). Trimming shortened V by 5 bases and J by 5 bases, and 22 bases separated the two germline ends. This CDR3 has 15 residues. CDR3 DNA: TGCAGTGCTGGGACGATCACAGGGAGTGGGGACGAGCAGTACTTC. This translates into CSAGTITGSGDEQYF.

This clonotype was observed a few times. The chain has TRBV28 and TRBJ1-1; maybe TRBD1 (6 bases). V was cut by 8 bases and J by 0 bases, with 16 bases left in between. There are 15 residues in the CDR3. Per germline, CDR1 MDHEN and CDR2 SYDVKM. The CDR3 DNA is TGTGCCAGCCTTAGGACAGCACCAATGAACACTGAAGCTTTCTTT. This sequence encodes CASLRTAPMNTEAFF.

V and J are TRBV5-4 and TRBJ2-1, with 8 bases matching TRBD1. Per germline, CDR1 SGHNT and CDR2 YYREEE (reference sequence). V shed 1 base, J shed 4 bases, and the junction held 4 bases outside the gene matches. The CDR3 spans 15 residues. CDR3 sequence (DNA): TGTGCCAGCAGCTTGTGGGACAGGCCGTACAATGAGCAGTTCTTC. It codes for CASSLWDRPYNEQFF. The whole variable domain, remainder taken from reference TRBV5-4 and TRBJ2-1, is ETGVTQSPTHLIKTRGQQVTLRCSSQSGHNTVSWYQQALGQGPQFIFQYYREEENGRGNFPPRFSGLQFPNYSSELNVNALELDDSALYLCASSLWDRPYNEQFFGPGTRLTVL.

A note on this clonotype: One junction end disagrees with the germline gene, perhaps due to a read error. This chain joins TRBV6-1 and TRBJ1-2; TRBD1 matches at 10 bases. CDR3 length equals 15 residues. Looked up from germline, CDR1 is MNHNS and CDR2 is SASEGT. The CDR3 bases are TGTGCCAGCAGCCCCCACGACAGGGGGCGTGAAGGCTGCACCTTC. This sequence encodes CASSPHDRGREGCTF.